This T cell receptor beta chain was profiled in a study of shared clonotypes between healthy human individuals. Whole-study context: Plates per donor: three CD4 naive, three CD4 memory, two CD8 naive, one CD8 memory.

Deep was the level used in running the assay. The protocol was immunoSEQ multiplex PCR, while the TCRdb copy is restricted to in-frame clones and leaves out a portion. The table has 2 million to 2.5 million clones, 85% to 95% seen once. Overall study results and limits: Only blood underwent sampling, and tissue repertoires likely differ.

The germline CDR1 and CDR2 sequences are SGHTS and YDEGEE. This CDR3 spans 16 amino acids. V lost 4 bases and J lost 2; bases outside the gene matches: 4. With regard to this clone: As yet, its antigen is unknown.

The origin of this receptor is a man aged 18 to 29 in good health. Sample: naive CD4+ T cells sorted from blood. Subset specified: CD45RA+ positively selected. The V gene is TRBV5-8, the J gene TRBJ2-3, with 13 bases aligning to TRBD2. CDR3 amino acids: CASSRGLAGDTDTQYF. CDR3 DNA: TGTGCCAGCAGCCGAGGACTAGCGGGGGACACAGATACGCAGTATTTT.